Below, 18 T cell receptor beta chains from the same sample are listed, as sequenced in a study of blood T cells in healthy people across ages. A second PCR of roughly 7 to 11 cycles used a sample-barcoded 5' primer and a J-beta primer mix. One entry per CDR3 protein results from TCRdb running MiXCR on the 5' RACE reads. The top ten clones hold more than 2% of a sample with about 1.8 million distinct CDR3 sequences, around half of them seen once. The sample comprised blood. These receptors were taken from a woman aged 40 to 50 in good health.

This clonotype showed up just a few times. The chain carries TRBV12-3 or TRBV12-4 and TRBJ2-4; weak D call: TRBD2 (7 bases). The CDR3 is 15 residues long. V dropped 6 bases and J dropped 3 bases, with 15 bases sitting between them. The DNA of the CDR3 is TGTGCCAGCAGGGGGAGGGGGTACGACAAAAACATTCAGTACTTC. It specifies CASRGRGYDKNIQYF.

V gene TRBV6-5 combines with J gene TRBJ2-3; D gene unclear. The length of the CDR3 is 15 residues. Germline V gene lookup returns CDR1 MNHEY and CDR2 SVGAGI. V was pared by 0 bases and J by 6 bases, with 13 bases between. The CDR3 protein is CASSYSRAMEDTQYF. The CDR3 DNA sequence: TGTGCCAGCAGTTACTCACGGGCAATGGAGGATACGCAGTATTTT.

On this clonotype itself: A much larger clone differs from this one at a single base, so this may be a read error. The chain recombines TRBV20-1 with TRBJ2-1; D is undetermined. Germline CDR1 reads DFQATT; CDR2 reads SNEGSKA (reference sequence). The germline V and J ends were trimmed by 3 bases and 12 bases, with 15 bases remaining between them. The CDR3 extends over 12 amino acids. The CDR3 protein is CSARFGQDGQFF. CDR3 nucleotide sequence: TGCAGTGCTAGGTTCGGCCAGGATGGGCAGTTCTTC.

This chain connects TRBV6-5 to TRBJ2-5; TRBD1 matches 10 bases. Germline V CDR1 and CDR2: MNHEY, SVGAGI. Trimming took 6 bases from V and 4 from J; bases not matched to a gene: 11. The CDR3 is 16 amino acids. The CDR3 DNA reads TGTGCCAGCAGCCGCCCGGACAGGGGGGGTCGAGAGACCCAGTACTTC. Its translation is CASSRPDRGGRETQYF.

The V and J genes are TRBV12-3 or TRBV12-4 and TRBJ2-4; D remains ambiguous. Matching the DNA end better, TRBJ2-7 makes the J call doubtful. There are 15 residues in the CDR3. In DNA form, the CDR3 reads TGTGCCAGCAGTTTATCCCCGGGCGCTCAGGACGAGCAGTACTTC. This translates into CASSLSPGAQDEQYF.

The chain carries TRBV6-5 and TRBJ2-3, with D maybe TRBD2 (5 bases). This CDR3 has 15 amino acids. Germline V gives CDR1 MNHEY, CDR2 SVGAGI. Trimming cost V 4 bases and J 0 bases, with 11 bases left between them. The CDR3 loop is CASSWTEQSTDTQYF. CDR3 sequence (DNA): TGTGCCAGCAGTTGGACTGAGCAAAGCACAGATACGCAGTATTTT.

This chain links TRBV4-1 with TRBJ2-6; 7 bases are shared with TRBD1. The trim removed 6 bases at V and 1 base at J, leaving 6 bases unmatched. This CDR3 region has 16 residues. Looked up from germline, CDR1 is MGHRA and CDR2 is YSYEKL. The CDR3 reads CASSGPDRSGANVLTF. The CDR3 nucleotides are TGCGCCAGCAGTGGGCCGGACAGGTCTGGGGCCAACGTCCTGACTTTC.

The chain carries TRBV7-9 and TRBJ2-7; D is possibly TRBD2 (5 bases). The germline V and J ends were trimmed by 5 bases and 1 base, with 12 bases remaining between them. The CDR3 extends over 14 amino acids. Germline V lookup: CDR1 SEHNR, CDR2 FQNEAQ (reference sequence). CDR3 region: CASSGRGSSYEQYF. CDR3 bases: TGTGCCAGCAGCGGCCGGGGTAGTTCCTACGAGCAGTACTTC. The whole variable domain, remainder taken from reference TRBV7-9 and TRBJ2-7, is DTGVSQNPRHKITKRGQNVTFRCDPISEHNRLYWYRQTLGQGPEFLTYFQNEAQLEKSRLLSDRFSAERPKGSFSTLEIQRTEQGDSAMYLCASSGRGSSYEQYFGPGTRLTVT.

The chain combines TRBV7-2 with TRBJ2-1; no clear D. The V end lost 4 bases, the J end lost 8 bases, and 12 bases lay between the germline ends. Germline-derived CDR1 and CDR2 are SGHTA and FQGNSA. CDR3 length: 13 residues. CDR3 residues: CASSSQYQDEQFF. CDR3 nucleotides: TGTGCCAGCAGCTCACAGTATCAGGATGAGCAGTTCTTC.

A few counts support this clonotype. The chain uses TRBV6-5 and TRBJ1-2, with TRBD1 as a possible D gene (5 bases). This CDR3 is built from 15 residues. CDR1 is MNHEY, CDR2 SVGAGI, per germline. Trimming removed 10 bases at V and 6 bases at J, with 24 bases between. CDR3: CATGHGERDPNGYTF. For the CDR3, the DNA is TGTGCCACCGGACACGGGGAAAGGGACCCAAATGGCTACACCTTC.

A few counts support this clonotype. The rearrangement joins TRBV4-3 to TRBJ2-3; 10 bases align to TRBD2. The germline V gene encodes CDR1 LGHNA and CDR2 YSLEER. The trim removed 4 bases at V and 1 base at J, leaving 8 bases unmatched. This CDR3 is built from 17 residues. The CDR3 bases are TGCGCCAGCAGCCGCTACCGCGGGACTAGCGGCACAGATACGCAGTATTTT. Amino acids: CASSRYRGTSGTDTQYF.

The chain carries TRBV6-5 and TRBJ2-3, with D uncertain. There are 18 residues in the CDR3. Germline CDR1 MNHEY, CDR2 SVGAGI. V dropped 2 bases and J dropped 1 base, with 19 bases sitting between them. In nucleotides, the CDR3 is TGTGCCAGCAGTTACGTGGCAGCCTCACCCGGTCGCACAGATACGCAGTATTTT. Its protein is CASSYVAASPGRTDTQYF.

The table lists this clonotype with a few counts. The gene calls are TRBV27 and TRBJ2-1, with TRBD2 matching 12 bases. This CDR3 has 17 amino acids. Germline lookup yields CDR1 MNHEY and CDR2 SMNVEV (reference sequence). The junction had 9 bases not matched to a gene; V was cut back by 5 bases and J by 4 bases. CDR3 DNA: TGTGCCAGCAGTCCCAAACTAGCGGGGGGCCTTTACAATGAGCAGTTCTTC. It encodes CASSPKLAGGLYNEQFF.

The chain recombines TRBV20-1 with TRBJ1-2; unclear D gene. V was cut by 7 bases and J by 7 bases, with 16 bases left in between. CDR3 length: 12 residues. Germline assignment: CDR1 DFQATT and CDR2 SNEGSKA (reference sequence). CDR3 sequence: CSVQEGATGYTF. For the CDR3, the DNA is TGCAGTGTTCAAGAGGGCGCGACTGGCTACACCTTC.

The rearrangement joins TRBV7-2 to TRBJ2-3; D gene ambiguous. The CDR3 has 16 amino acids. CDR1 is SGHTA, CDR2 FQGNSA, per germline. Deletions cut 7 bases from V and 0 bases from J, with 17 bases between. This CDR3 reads CASNFPSVGSTDTQYF. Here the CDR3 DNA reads TGTGCCAGCAACTTCCCATCAGTGGGTAGCACAGATACGCAGTATTTT.

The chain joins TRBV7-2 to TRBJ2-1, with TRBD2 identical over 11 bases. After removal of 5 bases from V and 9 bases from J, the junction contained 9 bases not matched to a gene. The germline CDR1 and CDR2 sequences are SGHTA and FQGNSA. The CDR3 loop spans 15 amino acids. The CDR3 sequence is CASSVNSGGAGEQFF. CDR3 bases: TGTGCCAGCAGCGTAAATAGCGGGGGGGCCGGTGAGCAGTTCTTC.

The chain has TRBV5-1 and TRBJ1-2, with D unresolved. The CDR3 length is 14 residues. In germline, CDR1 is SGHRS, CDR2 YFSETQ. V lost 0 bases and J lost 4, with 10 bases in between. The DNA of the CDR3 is TGCGCCAGCAGCTTGGACGGGGTGGTCTATGGCTACACCTTC. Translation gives CASSLDGVVYGYTF.

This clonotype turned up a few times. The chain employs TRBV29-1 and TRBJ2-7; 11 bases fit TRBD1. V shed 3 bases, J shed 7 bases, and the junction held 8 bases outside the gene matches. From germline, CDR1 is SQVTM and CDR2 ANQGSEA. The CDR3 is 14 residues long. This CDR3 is CSVETGTGGREQYF. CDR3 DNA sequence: TGCAGCGTTGAGACTGGGACAGGGGGGCGGGAGCAGTACTTC.